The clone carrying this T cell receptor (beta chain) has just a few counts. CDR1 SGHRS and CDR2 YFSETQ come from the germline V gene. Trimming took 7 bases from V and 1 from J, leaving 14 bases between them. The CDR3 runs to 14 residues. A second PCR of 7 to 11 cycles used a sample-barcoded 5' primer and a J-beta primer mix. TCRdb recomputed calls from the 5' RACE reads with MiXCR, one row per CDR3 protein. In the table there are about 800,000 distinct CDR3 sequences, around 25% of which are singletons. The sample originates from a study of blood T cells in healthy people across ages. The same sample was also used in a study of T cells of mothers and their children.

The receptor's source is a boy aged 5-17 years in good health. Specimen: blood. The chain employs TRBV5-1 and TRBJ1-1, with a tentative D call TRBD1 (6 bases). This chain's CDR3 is CASGAVGGNTEAFF. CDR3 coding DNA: TGCGCCAGCGGCGCTGTAGGGGGGAACACTGAAGCTTTCTTT. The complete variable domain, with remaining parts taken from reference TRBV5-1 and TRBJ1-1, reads KAGVTQTPRYLIKTRGQQVTLSCSPISGHRSVSWYQQTPGQGLQFLFEYFSETQRNKGNFPGRFSGRQFSNSRSEMNVSTLELGDSALYLCASGAVGGNTEAFFGQGTRLTVV.